This entry features one TCR beta chain sequence. Its antigen is still unknown. Primers included in the PCR were 60 Vbeta and 13 Jbeta primers. The repertoire was sequenced with immunoSEQ multiplex PCR; TCRdb's copy has only in-frame clones and lacks some. The profile shows about 99,000 clones, 65% to 80% of them singletons. The data were taken from a study of cytomegalovirus exposure and HLA in healthy donors. Whole-study results and caveats: It has been reported that TCR beta sequences accurately predicted the HLA-A and HLA-B alleles of most subjects. DRB1 had the most TCR associations and HLA-C the fewest, a later analysis found, with rates varying by HLA locus. Within an earlier analysis, most TCR beta V segments proved productive either about 90% or about 30% of the time.

The CDR3 totals 14 residues. Losses at the gene ends were 6 bases for V and 0 bases for J; bases not matched to a gene: 2. Germline values: CDR1 SGHVS, CDR2 FQNEAQ. Source material: PBMCs. The chain is built from TRBV7-8 and TRBJ2-1; 7 bases align to TRBD1. The clonotype originates from a woman under 30 in good health and CMV-seropositive. This CDR3 reads CASRDRASYNEQFF. CDR3 DNA: TGTGCCAGCAGAGACAGGGCCTCCTACAATGAGCAGTTCTTC. Variable domain in full (rest from reference TRBV7-8 and TRBJ2-1): GAGVSQSPRYKVAKRGQDVALRCDPISGHVSLFWYQQALGQGPEFLTYFQNEAQLDKSGLPSDRFFAERPEGSVSTLKIQRTQQEDSAVYLCASRDRASYNEQFFGPGTRLTVL.